The 23 T cell receptor beta chains reported below all come from one sample, sequenced in a study of graft-versus-host responses after intestinal transplantation. No antigen has been identified for these receptors. Using immunoSEQ multiplex PCR, the repertoire was profiled, and TCRdb retains in-frame clones only, with some absent. The sample lists approximately 130,000 clones, approximately 92% occurring once. Sequencing was performed on unstimulated CD4+ T cells sorted from spleen or lymph node cells, taken before intestinal transplant. All receptors come from a human donor who received an intestinal transplant.

The V call is TRBV29-1, the J call TRBJ2-7; tentatively, D is TRBD1 or TRBD2 (5 bases each). Trimming removed 8 bases from V and 3 bases from J, with 14 bases in between. The CDR3 extends over 12 amino acids. CDR1 is SQVTM, CDR2 ANQGSEA, per germline. The CDR3, as DNA: TGCAGCTTTTCCGGGGCCGGCTACGAGCAGTACTTC. It translates to CSFSGAGYEQYF.

This clone was counted a single time. The chain has TRBV18 and TRBJ1-4; D is possibly TRBD1 (5 bases). The germline V and J ends were trimmed by 6 bases and 2 bases, with 16 bases remaining between them. The CDR3 is 16 residues long. Germline V gene data show CDR1 as KGHSH and CDR2 as LQKENI. The CDR3 sequence: CASSRASGPTNEKLFF. In DNA form, the CDR3 reads TGTGCCAGCTCGCGGGCCTCAGGGCCCACTAATGAAAAACTGTTTTTT.

The V call is TRBV19, the J call TRBJ1-1; the D is unclear. This CDR3 has 13 amino acids. With 9 bases removed from V and 9 bases from J, the gap between germline ends came to 20 bases. Germline V gives CDR1 LNHDA, CDR2 SQIVND (reference sequence). The CDR3 loop is CASSPDVRGKAFF. For the CDR3, the DNA is TGTGCCAGCTCACCAGATGTGCGGGGAAAAGCTTTCTTT.

Worth noting for this clone: Other DNA sequences in this sample translate to the same CDR3. The V and J genes are TRBV7-3 and TRBJ1-1; no clear D. The CDR3 is made up of 14 amino acids. V lost 2 bases, J lost 0 bases, and 7 bases lay in between. Per the germline V gene, CDR1 is SGHTA and CDR2 is FQGTGA. This chain's CDR3 is CASSLVGLNTEAFF. The DNA of the CDR3 is TGTGCCAGCAGCTTAGTAGGGTTGAACACTGAAGCTTTCTTT.

The gene calls are TRBV21-1 and TRBJ2-7; TRBD2 is taken as the D call from the table, unchecked against the DNA. TRBV21-1 is shown as a pseudogene. The CDR3 has 15 residues. CDR3 loop: CASSKQRGASYEQYF. CDR3 DNA sequence: TGTGCCAGCAGCAAACAGCGGGGAGCCTCCTACGAGCAGTACTTC.

In nucleotides, the CDR3 is TGTGCCTGGAGTAGTCGTGGCAATCAGCCCCAGCATTTT. Translation gives CAWSSRGNQPQHF. This sequence joins TRBV30 and TRBJ1-5; D is unclear. Per germline, CDR1 GTSNPN and CDR2 SVGIG (reference sequence). Trimming cost V 2 bases and J 2 bases, with 7 bases left between them. The CDR3 loop spans 13 amino acids.

The chain uses TRBV11-2 and TRBJ2-7; D ambiguous. The length of the CDR3 is 13 residues. V lost 2 bases, J lost 6 bases, and 11 bases lay in between. CDR1 is SGHAT, CDR2 FQNNGV, per germline. The CDR3 loop reads CASSLSRAREQYF. CDR3 coding DNA: TGTGCCAGCAGCTTAAGTAGGGCCCGCGAGCAGTACTTC.

The J gene is TRBJ1-2, the V gene TRBV7-2; perhaps TRBD1 as D (5 bases). Germline V gene sequence: CDR1 SGHTA, CDR2 FQGNSA. CDR3 size: 13 residues. The V end was cut by 5 bases, the J end by 1 base, with 8 bases between. CDR3 residues: CASSEQVNYGYTF. CDR3 in DNA: TGTGCCAGCAGCGAACAGGTTAACTATGGCTACACCTTC.

V and J are TRBV7-6 and TRBJ2-7; 11 bases are a match to TRBD2. The CDR3 runs 15 residues. CDR1 and CDR2 (germline): SGHVS, FNYEAQ. V gave up 5 bases and J gave up 3 bases; unmatched junction bases: 6. CDR3 residues: CASSPIAGGLYEQYF. CDR3 nucleotides: TGTGCCAGCAGCCCAATAGCGGGGGGGCTCTACGAGCAGTACTTC. The whole variable domain, remainder taken from reference TRBV7-6 and TRBJ2-7, is GAGVSQSPRYKVTKRGQDVALRCDPISGHVSLYWYRQALGQGPEFLTYFNYEAQQDKSGLPNDRFSAERPEGSISTLTIQRTEQRDSAMYRCASSPIAGGLYEQYFGPGTRLTVT.

Only one count was recorded for this clone. V usage is TRBV6-1 and J usage is TRBJ1-6; D might be TRBD1 (6 bases). From germline, CDR1 is MNHNS and CDR2 SASEGT. The CDR3 has 15 residues. V was clipped by 7 bases and J by 1 base, with 11 bases between them. The CDR3 nucleotides read TGTGCCAGCATCCCGGGACAATCCTATAATTCACCCCTCCACTTT. Its translation is CASIPGQSYNSPLHF.

In its sample, this clone was seen once. The V and J genes are TRBV4-2 and TRBJ2-3; TRBD2 agrees at 11 bases. The germline V gene encodes CDR1 LGHNA and CDR2 YNFKEQ. The CDR3 is made up of 17 amino acids. With 3 bases clipped from V and 1 base from J, the junction kept 6 bases outside the gene matches. The CDR3 is CASSQALTSGGTDTQYF. CDR3 in DNA: TGTGCCAGCAGCCAGGCTCTGACTAGCGGGGGCACAGATACGCAGTATTTT.

This clone was seen only a few times. The V gene is TRBV7-9, the J gene TRBJ2-7, with TRBD2 matching 7 bases. The CDR3 consists of 16 residues. After removal of 5 bases from V and 0 bases from J, the junction contained 10 bases not matched to a gene. CDR1 is SEHNR, CDR2 FQNEAQ, per germline (reference sequence). DNA for the CDR3: TGTGCCAGCAGCCCTTTAGCGGGCGATAGCTCCTACGAGCAGTACTTC. As protein: CASSPLAGDSSYEQYF.

This chain links TRBV11-2 with TRBJ2-1; 10 nucleotides agree with TRBD2. Per germline, CDR1 SGHAT and CDR2 FQNNGV. There are 16 residues in the CDR3. V lost 5 bases, J lost 0 bases, and 4 bases stayed unmatched. CDR3 sequence reads: CASSKAGGGSYNEQFF. CDR3 nucleotide sequence: TGTGCCAGCAGCAAAGCGGGGGGGGGCTCCTACAATGAGCAGTTCTTC.

The chain links TRBV7-9 to TRBJ2-7; D is ambiguous. This CDR3 has 13 residues. The germline V gene encodes CDR1 SEHNR and CDR2 FQNEAQ (reference sequence). V dropped 3 bases and J dropped 0 bases, with 6 bases sitting between them. The CDR3 DNA sequence: TGTGCCAGCAGCTTGTATGGCTCCTACGAGCAGTACTTC. Amino acids: CASSLYGSYEQYF.

V is TRBV11-1 and J is TRBJ1-2, with 7 bases matching TRBD1. CDR1 SGHAT and CDR2 FQDESV come from the germline V gene (reference sequence). V lost 5 bases and J lost 0; bases outside the gene matches: 3. The CDR3 is 14 amino acids. The CDR3 bases are TGTGCCAGCAGCCAACAGGGGACTAACTATGGCTACACCTTC. Its protein is CASSQQGTNYGYTF.

The chain recombines TRBV10-3 with TRBJ2-1, with 8 bases identical to TRBD2. Germline V gene sequence: CDR1 ENHRY, CDR2 SYGVKD. With V trimmed by 4 bases and J by 8 bases, 7 bases remained unmatched. There are 14 residues in the CDR3. DNA for the CDR3: TGTGCCATCAGTGCCTTAGCGGGGCAGGATGAGCAGTTCTTC. It codes for CAISALAGQDEQFF.

The chain combines TRBV11-1 with TRBJ2-5; tentative D call: TRBD1 (5 bases). The DNA matches TRBJ2-7 better at its end, which makes the J call doubtful. The V gene's germline CDR1 is SGHAT and CDR2 FQDESV (reference sequence). The CDR3 contains 13 residues. CDR3 protein: CASSQDISYEQYF. The CDR3 DNA reads as TGTGCCAGCAGCCAGGACATCTCCTACGAGCAGTACTTC.

The V call is TRBV7-8, the J call TRBJ1-4; D unclear. CDR1 is SGHVS and CDR2 is FQNEAQ in the germline V gene. With 1 base removed from V and 5 bases from J, the gap between germline ends came to 5 bases. This CDR3 spans 13 amino acids. The CDR3 region has the DNA TGTGCCAGCAGCTTAGAGACAAATGAAAAACTGTTTTTT. Translation: CASSLETNEKLFF.

This chain joins TRBV2 and TRBJ1-2; no definite D call. The CDR3 runs to 12 residues. V gave up 4 bases and J gave up 5 bases, with 8 bases separating them. Germline loops: CDR1 SNHLY, CDR2 FYNNEI. CDR3: CASSVTEYGYTF. The CDR3 bases are TGTGCCAGCAGTGTCACAGAATATGGCTACACCTTC.

The chain couples TRBV6-5 to TRBJ1-2, with 8 bases fitting TRBD1. CDR1 is MNHEY, CDR2 SVGAGI, per germline. With V trimmed by 5 bases and J by 8 bases, 13 bases remained unmatched. This CDR3 spans 15 amino acids. The DNA for the CDR3 is TGTGCCAGCAGTCCCGGGACAGGCCCCATTGGGGGCTACACCTTC. Translated, it gives CASSPGTGPIGGYTF.

The chain has TRBV7-2 and TRBJ1-3; D is uncertain. Germline V gene sequence: CDR1 SGHTA, CDR2 FQGNSA. The germline V and J ends were trimmed by 0 bases and 1 base, with 4 bases remaining between them. The CDR3 is 14 amino acids. The CDR3 reads CASSLAGSGNTIYF. CDR3 nucleotides: TGTGCCAGCAGCTTAGCAGGTTCTGGAAACACCATATATTTT. Full variable domain (missing parts from reference TRBV7-2 and TRBJ1-3): GAGVSQSPSNKVTEKGKDVELRCDPISGHTALYWYRQSLGQGLEFLIYFQGNSAPDKSGLPSDRFSAERTGGSVSTLTIQRTQQEDSAVYLCASSLAGSGNTIYFGEGSWLTVV.

This chain joins TRBV21-1 and TRBJ1-2. TRBV21-1 represents a pseudogene. This CDR3 has 11 residues. CDR3 residues: CARRVFYGYTF. The CDR3 DNA is TGTGCCAGGAGGGTTTTCTATGGCTACACCTTC.

The gene calls are TRBV6-5 and TRBJ1-1; D is undetermined. This CDR3 comprises 13 residues. Germline CDR1 reads MNHEY; CDR2 reads SVGAGI. V was cut by 5 bases and J by 1 base, with 8 bases left in between. The CDR3 coding sequence is TGTGCCAGCAGTAGTATAACGAACACTGAAGCTTTCTTT. It yields the protein CASSSITNTEAFF.